A single sample is the source of the 27 T cell receptor beta chains below, sequenced in a study of T-cell reconstitution after alpha-beta-depleted transplantation in children. Preparing the TCRbeta library involved the use of unique molecular identifiers. TCRdb called the PCR reads again in MiXCR, with one record for every CDR3 protein. This table has about 900,000 distinct CDR3 sequences, roughly 29% appearing once. This material consisted of PBMCs, mostly from graft donor cells, taken 360 days after TCRalphabeta/CD19-depleted stem cell transplant. Receptors originate from a boy under three years old who had a stem cell transplant for SCID, so the T cells may come from the graft donor.

This clonotype has at least ten counts. The gene calls are TRBV27 and TRBJ1-1; D not certain. Trimming pared 3 bases from V and 1 base from J, leaving 6 bases between. In germline, CDR1 is MNHEY, CDR2 SMNVEV (reference sequence). The CDR3 has 13 residues. This CDR3 is CASSFRGNTEAFF. The CDR3 DNA reads as TGTGCCAGCAGTTTTCGGGGGAACACTGAAGCTTTCTTT.

This clonotype was counted a few times. The chain carries TRBV7-9 and TRBJ2-1; 8 nucleotides line up with TRBD1. V trimming: 2 bases; J trimming: 5 bases; junction bases outside the gene matches: 8. The length of the CDR3 is 16 residues. The germline CDR1 and CDR2 sequences are SEHNR and FQNEAQ (reference sequence). CDR3 coding DNA: TGTGCCAGCAGCTTACGCGGACAGGGAGGAGACAATGAGCAGTTCTTC. It encodes CASSLRGQGGDNEQFF.

V usage is TRBV4-1 and J usage is TRBJ2-5; the D gene is possibly TRBD1 (6 bases). The CDR3 is 15 residues long. Germline lookup yields CDR1 MGHRA and CDR2 YSYEKL. Trimming took off 0 bases at V and 3 bases at J, with 11 bases between the two ends. The CDR3 nucleotides read TGCGCCAGCAGCCAAGATGTGAACAGGGAAGAGACCCAGTACTTC. Translating it yields CASSQDVNREETQYF.

The V gene is TRBV20-1, the J gene TRBJ1-6, with 8 bases fitting TRBD1. The CDR3 spans 14 residues. Trimming at V came to 7 bases and at J to 5 bases, leaving 7 bases not matched to a gene. Germline CDR1 DFQATT, CDR2 SNEGSKA (reference sequence). As DNA, the CDR3 is TGCAGTGTTGGGCGGGACAGGAATAATTCACCCCTCCACTTT. Amino acids: CSVGRDRNNSPLHF.

This clonotype appeared many times. CDR3 bases: TGCAGCGTTGAGCTGTTAGATGGACAGGACTACGAGCAGTACTTC. This translates into CSVELLDGQDYEQYF. The chain has TRBV29-1 and TRBJ2-7, with TRBD1 identical over 7 bases. The length of the CDR3 is 15 residues. Germline V gives CDR1 SQVTM, CDR2 ANQGSEA. The trim removed 3 bases at V and 3 bases at J, leaving 11 bases unmatched.

This clonotype has a single count. The chain uses TRBV7-3 and TRBJ2-1; 7 bases line up with TRBD2. J lost 6 bases, V lost 2 bases, and 10 bases had no gene match. Looked up from germline, CDR1 is SGHTA and CDR2 is FQGTGA. This CDR3 has 16 residues. The CDR3, as DNA: TGTGCCAGCAGCTTAGTCTTCGGGAGCGGGGTCAATGAGCAGTTCTTC. It codes for CASSLVFGSGVNEQFF. Full variable domain (rest looked up from reference TRBV7-3 and TRBJ2-1): GAGVSQTPSNKVTEKGKYVELRCDPISGHTALYWYRQSLGQGPEFLIYFQGTGAADDSGLPNDRFFAVRPEGSVSTLKIQRTERGDSAVYLCASSLVFGSGVNEQFFGPGTRLTVL.

The V call is TRBV4-3, the J call TRBJ2-3; 10 bases fit TRBD2. The junction had 11 bases not matched to a gene; V was cut back by 2 bases and J by 3 bases. Germline CDR1 and CDR2: LGHNA and YSLEER. The CDR3 consists of 18 residues. The DNA for the CDR3 is TGCGCCAGCAGCCAAACCCTTCGGCTAGCGGGGGAGACAGATACGCAGTATTTT. Its translation: CASSQTLRLAGETDTQYF.

V gene TRBV20-1 combines with J gene TRBJ2-1; 11 bases are shared with TRBD2. There are 16 residues in the CDR3. The trim removed 1 base at V and 4 bases at J, leaving 6 bases unmatched. The germline CDR1 and CDR2 sequences are DFQATT and SNEGSKA (reference sequence). In DNA form, the CDR3 reads TGCAGTGCTAGAGGGCTAGCGGGGGGCCGTTACAATGAGCAGTTCTTC. Protein sequence: CSARGLAGGRYNEQFF.

This clonotype was recorded a few times. The V gene is TRBV4-1, the J gene TRBJ2-1; possibly TRBD1 for D (5 bases). This CDR3 spans 16 amino acids. V dropped 4 bases and J dropped 5 bases, with 18 bases sitting between them. CDR1 and CDR2 (germline): MGHRA, YSYEKL. The CDR3 loop reads CASSPRGSRVHNEQFF. CDR3 sequence (DNA): TGCGCCAGCAGCCCTCGTGGAAGCAGGGTCCACAATGAGCAGTTCTTC.

The rearrangement links TRBV10-3 to TRBJ2-1, with D unresolved. This CDR3 spans 15 amino acids. Trimming removed 6 bases from V and 4 bases from J, with 16 bases in between. CDR1 and CDR2 from the germline V gene are ENHRY and SYGVKD. Written as DNA, the CDR3 is TGTGCCATCAGCCCTGTTGGGCGCAGTTACAATGAGCAGTTCTTC. It translates to CAISPVGRSYNEQFF.

This chain uses TRBV6-2 or TRBV6-3 with TRBJ2-7, with 7 bases lining up with TRBD2. V lost 0 bases, J lost 3 bases, and 8 bases stayed unmatched. The CDR3 totals 16 residues. Germline lookup yields CDR1 MNHEY and CDR2 SVGEGT. The CDR3 sequence is CASSYSGGVWFYEQYF. CDR3 DNA sequence: TGTGCCAGCAGTTACTCGGGAGGGGTTTGGTTCTACGAGCAGTACTTC.

There are a few counts of this clonotype. The V call is TRBV28, the J call TRBJ2-5; D perhaps matches TRBD1 (5 bases). V dropped 7 bases and J dropped 5 bases, with 20 bases sitting between them. The CDR3 is 15 amino acids. Germline V gene data show CDR1 as MDHEN and CDR2 as SYDVKM. CDR3 DNA: TGTGCCAGCACCATTACGCAGGGATTGGGGGAGACCCAGTACTTC. It yields the protein CASTITQGLGETQYF.

The chain joins TRBV20-1 to TRBJ2-5, with a possible D match to TRBD2 (6 bases). Germline CDR1 DFQATT, CDR2 SNEGSKA (reference sequence). The CDR3 is 15 amino acids. The V end was cut by 3 bases, the J end by 2 bases, with 16 bases between. This chain's CDR3 is CSASMVAARQETQYF. CDR3 nucleotides: TGCAGTGCTAGTATGGTAGCGGCGAGGCAAGAGACCCAGTACTTC.

The J gene is TRBJ2-1, the V gene TRBV7-9; D gene uncertain. Germline lookup yields CDR1 SEHNR and CDR2 FQNEAQ (reference sequence). CDR3 length: 16 residues. The V end lost 3 bases, the J end lost 0 bases, and 12 bases lay between the germline ends. Written as DNA, the CDR3 is TGTGCCAGCAGCTTTTTAGGGTCGGCCTCCTACAATGAGCAGTTCTTC. Protein sequence: CASSFLGSASYNEQFF.

This chain joins TRBV7-2 and TRBJ2-7; D uncertain. CDR1 and CDR2 from the germline V gene are SGHTA and FQGNSA. This CDR3 comprises 11 residues. The V end was cut by 1 base, the J end by 8 bases, with 6 bases between. In DNA form, the CDR3 reads TGTGCCAGCAGCTTAGGGGTACAGCAGTACTTC. This gives the protein CASSLGVQQYF.

In this sample, this clonotype turned up a few times. The chain carries TRBV2 and TRBJ2-5, with 7 bases matching TRBD1. CDR3 length equals 16 residues. V dropped 6 bases and J dropped 2; count of bases not matched to a gene: 12. CDR1 and CDR2 from the germline V gene are SNHLY and FYNNEI. CDR3 nucleotides: TGTGCCAGCAGAGTTTCTCGGACAGGCTGGCAAGAGACCCAGTACTTC. This codes for CASRVSRTGWQETQYF.

The chain has TRBV7-3 and TRBJ2-3; possibly TRBD2 for D (7 bases). There are 15 residues in the CDR3. Trimming left V 1 base short and J 6 bases short, with 14 bases between. Looked up from germline, CDR1 is SGHTA and CDR2 is FQGTGA. CDR3 sequence: CASSLIGGRVDTQYF. Here the CDR3 DNA reads TGTGCCAGCAGCTTAATCGGGGGGCGGGTGGATACGCAGTATTTT.

The rearrangement links TRBV6-1 to TRBJ2-2, with 7 nucleotides matching TRBD2. Looked up from germline, CDR1 is MNHNS and CDR2 is SASEGT. The CDR3 is made up of 15 amino acids. After removal of 6 bases from V and 4 bases from J, the junction contained 8 bases not matched to a gene. CDR3: CASRRSGVPTGELFF. The CDR3 DNA is TGTGCCAGCAGACGGAGCGGGGTACCCACCGGGGAGCTGTTTTTT.

This clonotype has more than one count but fewer than ten. This sequence joins TRBV7-8 and TRBJ2-5; D possibly corresponds to TRBD2 (6 bases). The CDR3 loop spans 14 amino acids. The V end lost 4 bases, the J end lost 5 bases, and 14 bases lay between the germline ends. Germline CDR1 and CDR2: SGHVS and FQNEAQ. The DNA of the CDR3 is TGTGCCAGCAGCTCATACACTAGCCTGGAGACCCAGTACTTC. This translates into CASSSYTSLETQYF.

The CDR3 here is CASTILDRPSGSNQPQHF. CDR3 nucleotides: TGTGCCAGCACCATATTGGACAGACCTTCTGGCAGCAATCAGCCCCAGCATTTT. The chain recombines TRBV5-5 with TRBJ1-5, with D possibly TRBD1 on 6 matching bases. CDR1 SGHKS and CDR2 YYEKEE come from the germline V gene (reference sequence). V was cut by 6 bases and J by 1 base, with 23 bases left in between. CDR3 size: 18 residues.

The table lists this clonotype with a few counts. The chain carries TRBV7-3 and TRBJ1-6; D call uncertain. The CDR3 is 13 residues long. Trimming shortened V by 6 bases and J by 9 bases, and 12 bases separated the two germline ends. Looked up from germline, CDR1 is SGHTA and CDR2 is FQGTGA. The CDR3 sequence is CASSAVWGSPLHF. The CDR3 nucleotides read TGTGCCAGCAGTGCGGTGTGGGGTTCACCCCTCCACTTT.

The genes are TRBV25-1 and TRBJ1-5, with 8 bases matching TRBD1. Germline trimming cut 3 bases from V and 0 bases from J; bases unmatched to any gene: 4. The CDR3 runs 16 residues. The germline gives CDR1 MGHDK, CDR2 SYGVNS. CDR3 nucleotides: TGTGCCAGCAGTGACACACAGGGGGATAGCAATCAGCCCCAGCATTTT. It yields the protein CASSDTQGDSNQPQHF.

This chain joins TRBV29-1 and TRBJ2-1; D call uncertain. Germline V gene sequence: CDR1 SQVTM, CDR2 ANQGSEA. V was pared by 1 base and J by 12 bases, with 13 bases between. The CDR3 extends over 12 amino acids. The CDR3 region is CSVEVGFVAQFF. The CDR3, as DNA: TGCAGCGTTGAAGTGGGGTTCGTGGCGCAGTTCTTC.

V is TRBV5-5 and J is TRBJ1-5; D is ambiguous. Germline assignment: CDR1 SGHKS and CDR2 YYEKEE (reference sequence). There are 15 residues in the CDR3. The V end was cut by 4 bases, the J end by 4 bases, with 15 bases between. The CDR3 sequence: CASSPLGAYNQPQHF. In nucleotides, the CDR3 is TGTGCCAGCAGCCCCCTTGGAGCTTATAATCAGCCCCAGCATTTT.

This clonotype was seen a few times. This chain joins TRBV5-1 and TRBJ2-5; D is possibly TRBD1 or TRBD2 (6 bases each). The V gene's germline CDR1 is SGHRS and CDR2 YFSETQ. The V and J ends lost 1 base and 3 bases respectively, with 13 bases between them. This CDR3 comprises 15 residues. CDR3 nucleotide sequence: TGCGCCAGCAGCTTGCCGTCGGGGGCGGAAGAGACCCAGTACTTC. Translated: CASSLPSGAEETQYF.

The V gene is TRBV25-1, the J gene TRBJ2-1, with 7 positions matching TRBD1. V gave up 4 bases and J gave up 4 bases; unmatched junction bases: 4. CDR1 is MGHDK and CDR2 is SYGVNS in the germline V gene. This CDR3 contains 14 residues. The CDR3 is CASSAGQMYNEQFF. CDR3 nucleotide sequence: TGTGCCAGCAGTGCGGGACAGATGTACAATGAGCAGTTCTTC.

V and J are TRBV5-1 and TRBJ2-5, with D maybe TRBD2 (6 bases). The V end was cut by 4 bases, the J end by 5 bases, with 21 bases between. Germline CDR1 and CDR2: SGHRS and YFSETQ. The CDR3 contains 16 residues. The CDR3: CASSMISGLTTETQYF. The CDR3 DNA reads TGCGCCAGCAGCATGATCTCGGGACTCACGACGGAGACCCAGTACTTC. The variable domain in full, completed from reference TRBV5-1 and TRBJ2-5, reads KAGVTQTPRYLIKTRGQQVTLSCSPISGHRSVSWYQQTPGQGLQFLFEYFSETQRNKGNFPGRFSGRQFSNSRSEMNVSTLELGDSALYLCASSMISGLTTETQYFGPGTRLLVL.